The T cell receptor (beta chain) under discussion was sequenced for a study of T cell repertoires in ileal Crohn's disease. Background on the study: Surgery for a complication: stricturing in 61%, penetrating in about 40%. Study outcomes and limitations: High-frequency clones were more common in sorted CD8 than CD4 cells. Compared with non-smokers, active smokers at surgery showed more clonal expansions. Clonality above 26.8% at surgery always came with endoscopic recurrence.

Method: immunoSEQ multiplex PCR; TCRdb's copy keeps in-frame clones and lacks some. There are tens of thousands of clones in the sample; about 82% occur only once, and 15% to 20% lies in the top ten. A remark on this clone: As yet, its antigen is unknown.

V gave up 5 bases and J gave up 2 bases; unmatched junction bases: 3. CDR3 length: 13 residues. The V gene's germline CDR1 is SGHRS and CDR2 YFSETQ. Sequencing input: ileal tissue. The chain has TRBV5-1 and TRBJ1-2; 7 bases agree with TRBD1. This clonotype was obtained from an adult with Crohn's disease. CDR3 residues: CASRQGLNYGYTF. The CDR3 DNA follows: TGCGCCAGCAGACAGGGGCTAAACTATGGCTACACCTTC. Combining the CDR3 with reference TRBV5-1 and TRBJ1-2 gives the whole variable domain KAGVTQTPRYLIKTRGQQVTLSCSPISGHRSVSWYQQTPGQGLQFLFEYFSETQRNKGNFPGRFSGRQFSNSRSEMNVSTLELGDSALYLCASRQGLNYGYTFGSGTRLTVV.